The table lists the clone carrying this T cell receptor (beta chain) with many counts. Its antigen is still unknown. Library preparation (for TCRbeta) was performed with unique molecular identifiers. TCRdb independently ran MiXCR on the PCR reads; one entry per CDR3 protein. In the table there are around 700,000 distinct CDR3 sequences, roughly 14% of which are singletons. The sample is drawn from a study of T-cell reconstitution after alpha-beta-depleted transplantation in children. Points from the study as a whole: Newly produced T cells mostly provided counts and TCRbeta diversity after one year, as hyperexpanded clones declined. About two months after transplant, alpha-beta T cells reportedly came from several hundred expanded graft clones. It was surviving recipient T cells and thymic progenitors that gave some patients high TCRbeta diversity at day 60.

The CDR3 loop spans 12 amino acids. Trimming cost V 6 bases and J 4 bases, with 9 bases left between them. The source was PBMCs, collected before TCRalphabeta/CD19-depleted stem cell transplant. The rearrangement uses TRBV12-3 or TRBV12-4 and TRBJ1-1; D is uncertain. The source of this sequence is a girl aged 2 to 9 with congenital amegakaryocytic thrombocytopenia, due to receive a stem cell transplant. CDR3 in DNA: TGTGCCAGCAGGACCGGGGTCACTGAAGCTTTCTTT. Residues: CASRTGVTEAFF.